These 26 T cell receptor beta chains were sequenced from one sample in a study of radiation and T cells in renal cell carcinoma. Treatment meaning: treatment-naive control, cytoreductive nephrectomy. Generated by immunoSEQ multiplex PCR, the TCRdb table keeps only in-frame clones and is missing some. The sample records more than 8,500 clones, approximately 60% being singletons. The sample here was tumor tissue, taken from a patient whose treatment was nephrectomy without radiotherapy. Receptors originate from a man aged 60 to 75 with renal cell carcinoma.

This chain uses TRBV20-1 with TRBJ1-2; D might be TRBD1 (5 bases). The CDR3 is made up of 11 amino acids. V shed 8 bases and J shed 3 bases, with 10 bases lying between them. Germline CDR1 is DFQATT and CDR2 is SNEGSKA (reference sequence). The CDR3 DNA follows: TGCAGTCCCGTAGGGGACTATGGCTACACCTTC. It is translated as CSPVGDYGYTF.

This chain links TRBV25-1 with TRBJ2-1; 10 nucleotides match TRBD2. CDR1 and CDR2 from the germline V gene are MGHDK and SYGVNS. CDR3 length: 15 amino acids. J lost 7 bases, V lost 1 base, and 4 bases had no gene match. CDR3 in DNA: TGTGCCAGCAGTGAATCTAGCGGGAGAGGGAATGAGCAGTTCTTC. This gives the protein CASSESSGRGNEQFF.

The chain couples TRBV18 to TRBJ1-5; 7 nucleotides align to TRBD1. The CDR3 has 14 amino acids. Germline-derived CDR1 and CDR2 are KGHSH and LQKENI. The V and J ends lost 4 bases and 1 base, in that order; junction bases with no gene match: 1. The CDR3 loop is CASSQQGSNQPQHF. The CDR3 coding sequence is TGTGCCAGCTCACAACAGGGGAGCAATCAGCCCCAGCATTTT. Together with reference TRBV18 and TRBJ1-5, the CDR3 gives the full variable domain: NAGVMQNPRHLVRRRGQEARLRCSPMKGHSHVYWYRQLPEEGLKFMVYLQKENIIDESGMPKERFSAEFPKEGPSILRIQQVVRGDSAAYFCASSQQGSNQPQHFGDGTRLSIL.

V usage is TRBV11-3 and J usage is TRBJ2-1; 7 nucleotides agree with TRBD1. V dropped 0 bases and J dropped 5; count of bases not matched to a gene: 4. The CDR3 spans 15 residues. Looked up from germline, CDR1 is SGHNT and CDR2 is YENEEA. The CDR3: CASSLDQGQDNEQFF. The CDR3 DNA reads as TGTGCCAGCAGCTTAGATCAAGGACAGGACAATGAGCAGTTCTTC.

This chain links TRBV10-3 with TRBJ2-7; TRBD1 might be the D (7 bases). The CDR3 has 16 amino acids. Looked up from germline, CDR1 is ENHRY and CDR2 is SYGVKD. Trimming pared 5 bases from V and 3 bases from J, leaving 20 bases between. The CDR3: CAISTFGQGGRYEQYF. The CDR3 DNA follows: TGTGCCATCAGTACGTTTGGGCAGGGGGGCCGCTACGAGCAGTACTTC.

V and J are TRBV19 and TRBJ1-1; 7 bases are a match to TRBD1. This CDR3 region has 17 residues. The J segment lost 1 base and the V segment lost 8 bases, leaving 16 bases of the junction unmatched. Germline assignment: CDR1 LNHDA and CDR2 SQIVND (reference sequence). The CDR3 here is CASVSRQGKQKNTEAFF. The CDR3 nucleotides are TGTGCCAGTGTCTCCAGACAGGGTAAACAGAAGAACACTGAAGCTTTCTTT.

This clone was seen once. The rearrangement uses TRBV7-9 and TRBJ2-7; D is uncertain. CDR1 and CDR2 from the germline V gene are SEHNR and FQNEAQ (reference sequence). V shed 5 bases and J shed 3 bases, with 8 bases lying between them. The CDR3 has 12 residues. Here the CDR3 DNA reads TGTGCCAGCAGCCAACCGGGCTACGAGCAGTACTTC. It encodes CASSQPGYEQYF.

This clone showed up just a few times. The rearrangement joins TRBV10-3 to TRBJ2-7; maybe TRBD1 (5 bases). The CDR3 loop spans 13 amino acids. CDR1 and CDR2 from the germline V gene are ENHRY and SYGVKD. The V end was cut by 3 bases, the J end by 2 bases, with 8 bases between. CDR3 DNA: TGTGCCATCAGTGACACAGGACCCTACGAGCAGTACTTC. Translation gives CAISDTGPYEQYF.

This rearrangement joins TRBV6-4 to TRBJ1-4; 9 bases agree with TRBD1. V lost 3 bases and J lost 7; bases outside the gene matches: 6. Germline CDR1 is MRHNA and CDR2 is SNTAGT. This CDR3 region has 15 residues. CDR3 nucleotide sequence: TGTGCCAGCAGTGAAACAACAGGGGGCGCTGAAAAACTGTTTTTT. Its protein is CASSETTGGAEKLFF.

The chain joins TRBV5-1 to TRBJ2-7, with D possibly matching TRBD1 (6 bases). The CDR3 has 18 residues. CDR1 and CDR2 from the germline V gene are SGHRS and YFSETQ. V was shortened by 4 bases and J by 2 bases, with 25 bases between the two germline ends. CDR3 sequence: CASSPSSSRWGPTYEQYF. In DNA, the CDR3 is TGCGCCAGCAGCCCCTCTTCATCCCGTTGGGGGCCGACCTACGAGCAGTACTTC.

The chain recombines TRBV28 with TRBJ2-1; D is unclear. Germline CDR1 is MDHEN and CDR2 is SYDVKM. There are 13 residues in the CDR3. V lost 2 bases to trimming and J lost 0 bases, with 2 bases between them. CDR3 region: CASSLISYNEQFF. The CDR3 bases are TGTGCCAGCAGTTTAATCTCCTACAATGAGCAGTTCTTC.

The rearrangement joins TRBV5-5 to TRBJ1-1, with 9 positions matching TRBD1. CDR3 length: 16 amino acids. V dropped 4 bases and J dropped 6; count of bases not matched to a gene: 13. Per the germline V gene, CDR1 is SGHKS and CDR2 is YYEKEE (reference sequence). As DNA, the CDR3 is TGTGCCAGCAGCCAAGGTCCGGGACAGGGTTTGGCTGAAGCTTTCTTT. Protein product: CASSQGPGQGLAEAFF.

The chain has TRBV19 and TRBJ2-2, with TRBD1 as a possible D gene (6 bases). The CDR3 runs to 15 residues. The V gene's germline CDR1 is LNHDA and CDR2 SQIVND (reference sequence). Trimming pared 7 bases from V and 3 bases from J, leaving 15 bases between. In DNA form, the CDR3 reads TGTGCCAGTACAGAACGACAGGTTGACACCGGGGAGCTGTTTTTT. It translates to CASTERQVDTGELFF.

The rearrangement uses TRBV10-2 and TRBJ1-2; D unclear. CDR1 and CDR2 (germline): WSHSY, SAAADI. V was cut by 6 bases and J by 5 bases, with 10 bases left in between. The CDR3 is 12 residues long. This CDR3 is CASSGSLYGYTF. The CDR3 DNA reads TGCGCCAGCAGCGGCAGCTTATATGGCTACACCTTC.

This clone has a handful of counts. The rearrangement joins TRBV7-9 to TRBJ1-3; D ambiguous. With 5 bases removed from V and 16 bases from J, the gap between germline ends came to 18 bases. Per germline, CDR1 SEHNR and CDR2 FQNEAQ (reference sequence). The length of the CDR3 is 12 residues. The CDR3, as DNA: TGTGCCAGCAGCCAATACGGGAGGGAGACGTATTTT. It translates to CASSQYGRETYF.

The V gene is TRBV28, the J gene TRBJ2-2; 10 nucleotides agree with TRBD1. Germline V lookup: CDR1 MDHEN, CDR2 SYDVKM. The CDR3 loop spans 14 amino acids. With V trimmed by 6 bases and J by 6 bases, 4 bases remained unmatched. This CDR3 reads CASRTGGASGELFF. For the CDR3, the DNA is TGTGCCAGCAGGACAGGGGGCGCGTCCGGGGAGCTGTTTTTT.

This sequence joins TRBV6-1 and TRBJ2-7, with 9 bases identical to TRBD1. This CDR3 has 16 amino acids. Germline trimming cut 4 bases from V and 3 bases from J; bases unmatched to any gene: 10. Germline V CDR1 and CDR2: MNHNS, SASEGT. CDR3 in DNA: TGTGCCAGCAGTGCCCCACAGGGGGCTGTTAACTACGAGCAGTACTTC. Residues: CASSAPQGAVNYEQYF.

The genes are TRBV18 and TRBJ1-1, with a possible D match to TRBD1 (5 bases). The CDR3 totals 15 residues. CDR1 KGHSH and CDR2 LQKENI come from the germline V gene. V dropped 0 bases and J dropped 1 base, with 9 bases sitting between them. The CDR3 loop is CASSPPGGGNTEAFF. CDR3 sequence (DNA): TGTGCCAGCTCACCACCGGGTGGGGGGAACACTGAAGCTTTCTTT.

The table lists this clone with a few counts. The rearrangement links TRBV7-9 to TRBJ2-7; 7 bases agree with TRBD2. This CDR3 is built from 14 residues. Germline lookup yields CDR1 SEHNR and CDR2 FQNEAQ (reference sequence). J was trimmed by 4 bases and V by 3 bases; bases with no gene match: 6. The CDR3 here is CASSFAPGGYEQYF. CDR3 in DNA: TGTGCCAGCAGCTTTGCACCGGGGGGATACGAGCAGTACTTC.

This rearrangement joins TRBV7-9 to TRBJ2-1, with D perhaps assigned TRBD1 or TRBD2 (5 bases each). The CDR3 runs to 15 residues. Deletions cut 3 bases from V and 0 bases from J, with 9 bases between. Germline V gene sequence: CDR1 SEHNR, CDR2 FQNEAQ (reference sequence). The CDR3 here is CASSFRGASYNEQFF. CDR3 coding DNA: TGTGCCAGCAGCTTTAGAGGGGCCTCCTACAATGAGCAGTTCTTC. Full variable domain (remainder filled in from reference TRBV7-9 and TRBJ2-1): DTGVSQNPRHKITKRGQNVTFRCDPISEHNRLYWYRQTLGQGPEFLTYFQNEAQLEKSRLLSDRFSAERPKGSFSTLEIQRTEQGDSAMYLCASSFRGASYNEQFFGPGTRLTVL.

This sequence joins TRBV27 and TRBJ1-2; TRBD1 aligns across 10 bases. V was clipped by 5 bases and J by 8 bases; unmatched bases: 8. This CDR3 is 14 amino acids long. CDR1 is MNHEY, CDR2 SMNVEV, per germline (reference sequence). This CDR3 reads CASSPHDRGQGYTF. CDR3 nucleotides: TGTGCCAGCAGTCCCCACGACAGGGGGCAAGGCTACACCTTC.

This chain connects TRBV7-3 to TRBJ2-1; a possible D gene is TRBD2 (5 bases). CDR3 length: 15 residues. CDR1 is SGHTA and CDR2 is FQGTGA in the germline V gene. V lost 3 bases and J lost 0, with 9 bases in between. The CDR3 nucleotides read TGTGCCAGCAGCTTCAGCGGTAGCTCCTACAATGAGCAGTTCTTC. Translation: CASSFSGSSYNEQFF.

This clone was seen more than once but under ten times. The V call is TRBV9, the J call TRBJ1-5; D remains ambiguous. Trimming took 3 bases from V and 0 from J, leaving 7 bases between them. The CDR3 sequence is 14 residues long. Germline V gene data show CDR1 as SGDLS and CDR2 as YYNGEE. CDR3 nucleotide sequence: TGTGCCAGCAGCGGCCCCTATAGCAATCAGCCCCAGCATTTT. It codes for CASSGPYSNQPQHF.

The chain recombines TRBV28 with TRBJ1-1, with D uncertain. The CDR3 has 12 amino acids. Trimming stripped 2 bases from V and 3 bases from J, with 4 bases between. Germline V CDR1 and CDR2: MDHEN, SYDVKM. In DNA form, the CDR3 reads TGTGCCAGCAGTTTACCCTACACTGAAGCTTTCTTT. This gives the protein CASSLPYTEAFF.

V is TRBV4-1 and J is TRBJ2-7; D is tentatively TRBD1 or TRBD2 (5 bases each). The V and J ends lost 1 base and 2 bases respectively, with 9 bases between them. The CDR3 is 14 residues long. Germline V gene lookup returns CDR1 MGHRA and CDR2 YSYEKL. CDR3 in DNA: TGCGCCAGCAGCCAAGGGGACGGGCCCTACGAGCAGTACTTC. Its translation: CASSQGDGPYEQYF.

This clone was seen more than once but under ten times. The chain is built from TRBV28 and TRBJ2-1; D gene unclear. The V gene's germline CDR1 is MDHEN and CDR2 SYDVKM. The CDR3 is 11 residues long. V was pared by 7 bases and J by 8 bases, with 9 bases between. The CDR3 DNA follows: TGTGCCAGCATCTTGGGGTATGAGCAGTTCTTC. It is translated as CASILGYEQFF.